One T cell receptor beta chain is described in this entry. This sample stems from a study of shared clonotypes between healthy human individuals. CDR1 is GTSNPN, CDR2 SVGIG, per germline (reference sequence). This CDR3 comprises 17 residues. Trimming removed 2 bases at V and 2 bases at J, with 18 bases between. Authors' methods: ImmunoSEQ supplied junction-only sequences lacking quality scores, so filtering was different. Sequencing used immunoSEQ multiplex PCR; TCRdb keeps in-frame clones, though not all of them. V and J calls and clone size are copied from that table; D and trimming were computed from the DNA. The sample has some 2,000,000 clones, roughly 94% seen once.

The chain has TRBV30 and TRBJ1-4, with a tentative D call TRBD1 (6 bases). This sequence originates from a man between 18 and 35 years old in good health. Source material: naive CD4+ T cells sorted from blood. Subset here: CD45RA+ positively selected. CDR3 bases: TGTGCCTGGAGTCCCCGGGGGGGGCTAGGGACTAATGAAAAACTGTTTTTT. It is translated as CAWSPRGGLGTNEKLFF.